The 21 T cell receptor beta chains below were found in one sample sequenced in a study of blood T cell repertoires in COVID-19. The protocol was immunoSEQ multiplex PCR, while the TCRdb copy is restricted to in-frame clones and leaves out a portion. The profile shows about 60,000 clones, approximately 90% of them singletons. Sequenced input: peripheral blood. Receptors were obtained from a human donor with active COVID-19. The donor label of this sample is uncertain.

Here the CDR3 DNA reads TGTGCCAGTAGTCTACAGGGCCCGAACACCGGGGAGCTGTTTTTT. Translating it yields CASSLQGPNTGELFF. The chain carries TRBV19 and TRBJ2-2, with D possibly matching TRBD1 (6 bases). V dropped 5 bases and J dropped 0 bases, with 10 bases sitting between them. Per germline, CDR1 LNHDA and CDR2 SQIVND (reference sequence). The CDR3 is 15 amino acids.

This chain links TRBV7-9 with TRBJ2-6; possibly TRBD1 for D (6 bases). The CDR3 contains 16 residues. Germline V gene lookup returns CDR1 SEHNR and CDR2 FQNEAQ (reference sequence). Trimming cost V 2 bases and J 2 bases, with 10 bases left between them. CDR3: CASSLRAGAGANVLTF. CDR3 coding DNA: TGTGCCAGCAGCTTAAGGGCAGGGGCTGGGGCCAACGTCCTGACTTTC.

CDR3 loop: CASSPQGHNSPLHF. The CDR3 nucleotides read TGTGCCAGCAGCCCACAGGGACATAATTCACCCCTCCACTTT. This sequence joins TRBV11-3 and TRBJ1-6; D may be TRBD1 (6 bases). V dropped 5 bases and J dropped 5 bases, with 10 bases sitting between them. Germline V gene sequence: CDR1 SGHNT, CDR2 YENEEA. This CDR3 is 14 amino acids long.

The CDR3 sequence is CASSIGQGGNSPLHF. Here the CDR3 DNA reads TGTGCCAGCAGCATCGGACAGGGAGGGAATTCACCCCTCCACTTT. This chain links TRBV14 with TRBJ1-6; 8 nucleotides line up with TRBD1. V shed 5 bases, J shed 7 bases, and the junction held 7 bases outside the gene matches. This CDR3 has 15 residues. Germline-derived CDR1 and CDR2 are SGHDN and FVKESK.

The rearrangement uses TRBV11-2 and TRBJ1-2, with unresolved D. The ends were cut back, 2 bases at V and 0 bases at J, with 4 bases in the middle. The CDR3 runs 13 residues. The germline V gene has CDR1 SGHAT and CDR2 FQNNGV. CDR3 sequence: CASSLSSNYGYTF. CDR3 nucleotide sequence: TGTGCCAGCAGCTTAAGCTCTAACTATGGCTACACCTTC.

The V gene is TRBV19, the J gene TRBJ2-2, with D possibly TRBD1 on 5 matching bases. The germline CDR1 and CDR2 sequences are LNHDA and SQIVND (reference sequence). This CDR3 region has 15 residues. Trimming removed 3 bases at V and 4 bases at J, with 12 bases between. The CDR3 bases are TGTGCCAGTAGTATTAATCAGGGCAGCACCGGGGAGCTGTTTTTT. As protein: CASSINQGSTGELFF.

The chain employs TRBV28 and TRBJ1-4; 7 bases are shared with TRBD1. In germline, CDR1 is MDHEN, CDR2 SYDVKM. V shed 3 bases, J shed 7 bases, and the junction held 8 bases outside the gene matches. The CDR3 sequence is 15 residues long. The CDR3 DNA reads TGTGCCAGCAGTTTGATGGCAGGGGGAAGTGAAAAACTGTTTTTT. Amino acids: CASSLMAGGSEKLFF.

The CDR3 here is CASSMGQVLNQPQHF. DNA of the CDR3: TGTGCCAGTAGTATGGGACAGGTCCTTAATCAGCCCCAGCATTTT. This chain links TRBV19 with TRBJ1-5; 8 bases agree with TRBD1. The CDR3 runs to 15 residues. Germline CDR1 LNHDA, CDR2 SQIVND (reference sequence). With 3 bases clipped from V and 4 bases from J, the junction kept 5 bases outside the gene matches.

The chain joins TRBV28 to TRBJ1-5; 9 bases fit TRBD1. J lost 6 bases, V lost 4 bases, and 7 bases had no gene match. The V gene's germline CDR1 is MDHEN and CDR2 SYDVKM. The CDR3 runs to 15 residues. The CDR3: CASSSTGTGFQPQHF. The CDR3 nucleotides are TGTGCCAGCAGTTCTACCGGGACAGGGTTTCAGCCCCAGCATTTT.

The chain couples TRBV12-1 to TRBJ2-6; no DNA check was done on the table's D call, TRBD1. TRBV12-1 is described as a pseudogene. CDR3 length equals 15 residues. The CDR3 spells CASSPVPSGANVLTF. The CDR3 DNA follows: TGTGCCAGCAGCCCAGTCCCCTCTGGGGCCAACGTCCTGACTTTC.

V usage is TRBV27 and J usage is TRBJ1-4, with 8 bases that match TRBD1. With 5 bases clipped from V and 4 bases from J, the junction kept 9 bases outside the gene matches. This CDR3 region has 16 residues. CDR1 MNHEY and CDR2 SMNVEV come from the germline V gene (reference sequence). The CDR3 DNA reads TGTGCCAGCAGTAGATACAGGACAGGGAGTAATGAAAAACTGTTTTTT. Translating gives CASSRYRTGSNEKLFF.

The rearrangement joins TRBV3-1 (or the pseudogene TRBV3-2) to TRBJ2-7, with a tentative D call TRBD2 (6 bases). Germline assignment: CDR1 LGHDT and CDR2 YNNKEL (reference sequence). V lost 3 bases, J lost 3 bases, and 21 bases lay in between. This CDR3 region has 17 residues. For the CDR3, the DNA is TGTGCCAGCAGCCAGGGGCCCGATCCCTCGGGGGTCTACGAGCAGTACTTC. Translation gives CASSQGPDPSGVYEQYF.

The chain is built from TRBV7-8 and TRBJ1-2; TRBD1 matches 7 bases. The germline gives CDR1 SGHVS, CDR2 FQNEAQ. CDR3 length equals 12 residues. V was pared by 5 bases and J by 8 bases, with 5 bases of the junction left unmatched. The CDR3 spells CASSRRDSGYTF. In nucleotides, the CDR3 is TGTGCCAGCAGCCGCAGGGACAGCGGCTACACCTTC.

The table lists this clone with a count of one. The V call is TRBV9, the J call TRBJ2-5, with 9 positions matching TRBD1. The ends lost 5 bases at V and 5 bases at J; junction bases unmatched: 7. This CDR3 contains 14 residues. CDR1 and CDR2 from the germline V gene are SGDLS and YYNGEE. The CDR3 protein is CASSPGQGRETQYF. CDR3 nucleotides: TGTGCCAGCAGTCCCGGACAGGGGAGGGAGACCCAGTACTTC.

The chain carries TRBV15 and TRBJ1-2; TRBD1 is a possible D gene (5 bases). The CDR3 extends over 15 amino acids. V was cut by 5 bases and J by 4 bases, with 17 bases left in between. Germline CDR1 LNHNV, CDR2 YYDKDF (reference sequence). The DNA of the CDR3 is TGTGCCACCAGCGTTCAGATTGACAGTGTCTATGGCTACACCTTC. Protein sequence: CATSVQIDSVYGYTF.

This chain's CDR3 is CASSKTGTGVGSSYEQYF. The CDR3 DNA follows: TGTGCCAGCTCAAAAACCGGGACAGGGGTGGGAAGCTCCTACGAGCAGTACTTC. The rearrangement joins TRBV18 to TRBJ2-7; 10 nucleotides line up with TRBD1. Germline-derived CDR1 and CDR2 are KGHSH and LQKENI. The trim removed 5 bases at V and 0 bases at J, leaving 13 bases unmatched. The length of the CDR3 is 18 residues.

CDR3 loop: CASSQGGQLYGYTF. CDR3 sequence (DNA): TGTGCCAGCAGCCAAGGAGGACAGCTCTATGGCTACACCTTC. The gene calls are TRBV5-6 and TRBJ1-2, with a tentative D call TRBD1 (6 bases). Trimming cost V 4 bases and J 4 bases, with 14 bases left between them. The germline V gene has CDR1 SGHDT and CDR2 YYEEEE. The CDR3 length is 14 residues.

This chain connects TRBV2 to TRBJ2-3; 8 bases match TRBD1. After removal of 6 bases from V and 4 bases from J, the junction contained 3 bases not matched to a gene. CDR1 is SNHLY and CDR2 is FYNNEI in the germline V gene. CDR3 length equals 13 residues. The CDR3 region is CASSRQGPDTQYF. The CDR3 DNA reads as TGTGCCAGCAGCAGACAGGGGCCAGATACGCAGTATTTT.

V is TRBV29-1 and J is TRBJ2-3; TRBD2 matches at 9 bases. The CDR3 spans 17 residues. Germline CDR1 is SQVTM and CDR2 is ANQGSEA. J lost 5 bases, V lost 3 bases, and 15 bases had no gene match. In nucleotides, the CDR3 is TGCAGCGTTGATCCGCCTAGCGGGGTTCTAGTCTTAGATACGCAGTATTTT. It encodes CSVDPPSGVLVLDTQYF.

The chain uses TRBV7-2 and TRBJ2-2, with 13 bases fitting TRBD2. The junction had 7 bases not matched to a gene; V was cut back by 3 bases and J by 9 bases. Germline V gene data show CDR1 as SGHTA and CDR2 as FQGNSA. The CDR3 length is 16 residues. The DNA for the CDR3 is TGTGCCAGCAGCTTGGACGCACTAGCGGGAGGGCGGGAGCTGTTTTTT. It is translated as CASSLDALAGGRELFF.

The chain uses TRBV10-2 and TRBJ2-5; a weak D match, TRBD2 (5 bases). V shed 2 bases and J shed 2 bases, with 12 bases lying between them. In germline, CDR1 is WSHSY, CDR2 SAAADI. There are 15 residues in the CDR3. CDR3 sequence reads: CASSEETTGQETQYF. DNA for the CDR3: TGCGCCAGCAGTGAGGAGACCACGGGGCAAGAGACCCAGTACTTC.